This record looks at one T cell receptor (beta chain) sequence and its context. Its antigen is undetermined. The method was immunoSEQ multiplex PCR; TCRdb's version includes in-frame clones alone and lacks a portion of them. The sample carries about 71,000 clones, approximately 94% recorded once. These data originate in a study of OX40 agonist ivuxolimab in advanced cancers. Overall study results and limits: CD4+ and CD8+ blood T cells expanded clonally by week 6 at 0.1 to 3.0 mg/kg.

The CDR3 is made up of 15 amino acids. V was shortened by 5 bases and J by 8 bases, with 19 bases between the two germline ends. CDR1 is MDHEN, CDR2 SYDVKM, per germline. The TCR sequence derives from an adult with an advanced solid tumor such as melanoma, head and neck, liver or kidney cancer. V is TRBV28 and J is TRBJ2-4; TRBD2 is a possible D gene (5 bases). Sequencing used CD4+ or CD8+ T cells sorted from blood, obtained in a trial of the OX40 agonist ivuxolimab. The CDR3 DNA is TGTGCCAGCAGTCTCCAACGAGAGGGCGTGGACATTCAGTACTTC. Residues: CASSLQREGVDIQYF.